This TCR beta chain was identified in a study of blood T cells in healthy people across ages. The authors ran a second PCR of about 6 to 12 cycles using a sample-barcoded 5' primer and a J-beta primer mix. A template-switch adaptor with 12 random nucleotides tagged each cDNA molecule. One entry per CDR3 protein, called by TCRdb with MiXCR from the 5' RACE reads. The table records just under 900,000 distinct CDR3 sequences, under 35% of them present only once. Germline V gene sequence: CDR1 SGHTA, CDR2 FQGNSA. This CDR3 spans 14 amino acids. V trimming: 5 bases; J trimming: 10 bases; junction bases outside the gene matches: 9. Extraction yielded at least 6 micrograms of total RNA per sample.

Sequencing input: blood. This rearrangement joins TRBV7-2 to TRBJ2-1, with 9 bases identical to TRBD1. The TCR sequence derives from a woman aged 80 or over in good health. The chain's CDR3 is CASSPPPGQGEQFF. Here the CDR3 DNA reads TGTGCCAGCAGCCCTCCTCCGGGACAGGGCGAGCAGTTCTTC.